This TCR beta chain was identified in a study of T cell changes during pregnancy in multiple sclerosis. The V gene lost 3 bases and the J gene lost 5 bases, with 16 bases spanning the gap. The CDR3 covers 15 residues. The germline gives CDR1 KGHSH, CDR2 LQKENI. Clones were sequenced by immunoSEQ multiplex PCR, and TCRdb holds only the in-frame ones, with some missing. This table holds 40,000 to 60,000 clones, more than 85% found once. Sequencing used peripheral blood, obtained after pregnancy. The TCR comes from a female donor with multiple sclerosis, enrolled in a pregnancy study. V usage is TRBV18 and J usage is TRBJ1-1; D might be TRBD1 (5 bases). CDR3 nucleotide sequence: TGTGCCAGCTCACCGGATCGGGGGAGGAAGACTGAAGCTTTCTTT. Translation: CASSPDRGRKTEAFF.